Included here is one T cell receptor beta chain sequence, with context. No antigen is known for it. Produced via immunoSEQ multiplex PCR; TCRdb's table is partial and in-frame only. Of about 2.1 million clones detected, 93% appear once; the ten largest clones hold 1.5% to 2%. The CDR3 is 15 amino acids. Germline CDR1 and CDR2: SNHLY and FYNNEI. V gave up 4 bases and J gave up 5 bases, with 14 bases separating them. The sample belongs to a study of shared clonotypes between healthy human individuals. CD45RO-negative cells were positively selected for CCR7, leaving out terminally differentiated effector memory CD45RA+ cells. The study's findings and limits: Only blood underwent sampling, and tissue repertoires likely differ.

The material sequenced was naive CD8+ T cells from PBMCs. The chain has TRBV2 and TRBJ1-4; no clear D gene. This receptor was taken from a man aged 18 to 30 in good health. Some clones in this sample may be carry-over from other donors' samples. The DNA for the CDR3 is TGTGCCAGCAGTGCTCCATGGGGATTGAATGAAAAACTGTTTTTT. Protein product: CASSAPWGLNEKLFF.